One and the same sample provided the 22 T cell receptor beta chains below, sequenced in a study of cytomegalovirus exposure and HLA in healthy donors. Repertoires were generated with immunoSEQ multiplex PCR, while TCRdb's copy carries only in-frame clones and drops some. This repertoire shows fewer than 400,000 clones, roughly 88% found once; its top ten account for around 0.8%. Sequenced: PBMCs. The source of these receptors is a woman aged 18-29 years in good health and CMV-seronegative.

A few counts support this clone. This chain joins TRBV29-1 and TRBJ1-1, with a tentative D call TRBD1 (5 bases). Trimming left V 3 bases short and J 1 base short, with 9 bases between. Germline CDR1 SQVTM, CDR2 ANQGSEA. This CDR3 has 13 residues. CDR3 sequence (DNA): TGCAGCGTTGAGGGCAGGGCGAACACTGAAGCTTTCTTT. Its protein is CSVEGRANTEAFF. The full variable domain, in which reference TRBV29-1 and TRBJ1-1 provide the parts outside the CDR3, is SAVISQKPSRDICQRGTSLTIQCQVDSQVTMMFWYRQQPGQSLTLIATANQGSEATYESGFVIDKFPISRPNLTFSTLTVSNMSPEDSSIYLCSVEGRANTEAFFGQGTRLTVV.

The rearrangement joins TRBV6-5 to TRBJ1-2; D remains unclear. Germline V gene data show CDR1 as MNHEY and CDR2 as SVGAGI. Trimming pared 5 bases from V and 4 bases from J, leaving 17 bases between. This CDR3 contains 15 residues. CDR3 DNA: TGTGCCAGCAGTCCCCTAGCCCAAGAGGTCTATGGCTACACCTTC. It specifies CASSPLAQEVYGYTF.

The CDR3 DNA reads TGTGCCAGCAGTTACTCGGGGCGGGAAGATGAGCAGTTCTTC. Its translation is CASSYSGREDEQFF. The rearrangement uses TRBV6-6 and TRBJ2-1; the D gene is possibly TRBD2 (6 bases). Trimming took off 0 bases at V and 8 bases at J, with 11 bases between the two ends. This CDR3 contains 14 residues. Germline V gene lookup returns CDR1 MNHNY and CDR2 SVGAGI (reference sequence).

The rearrangement joins TRBV2 to TRBJ1-4; 8 nucleotides match TRBD1. V lost 3 bases, J lost 7 bases, and 4 bases stayed unmatched. From germline, CDR1 is SNHLY and CDR2 FYNNEI. The CDR3 extends over 14 amino acids. CDR3: CASSDSDRGEKLFF. CDR3 DNA: TGTGCCAGCAGTGATTCCGACAGGGGTGAAAAACTGTTTTTT. The complete variable domain, with remaining parts taken from reference TRBV2 and TRBJ1-4, reads EPEVTQTPSHQVTQMGQEVILRCVPISNHLYFYWYRQILGQKVEFLVSFYNNEISEKSEIFDDQFSVERPDGSNFTLKIRSTKLEDSAMYFCASSDSDRGEKLFFGSGTQLSVL.

The chain carries TRBV11-3 and TRBJ2-1, with TRBD1 matching 12 bases. Germline CDR1 and CDR2: SGHNT and YENEEA. CDR3 length equals 17 residues. Unmatched junction bases numbered 9, after V lost 1 base and J lost 8 bases. CDR3 sequence reads: CASSLATGTGGRDEQFF. For the CDR3, the DNA is TGTGCCAGCAGCTTAGCCACCGGGACAGGGGGCAGGGATGAGCAGTTCTTC.

The chain combines TRBV10-3 with TRBJ2-7; 7 bases line up with TRBD2. The length of the CDR3 is 15 residues. The germline V gene encodes CDR1 ENHRY and CDR2 SYGVKD. Losses at the gene ends were 6 bases for V and 3 bases for J; bases not matched to a gene: 11. CDR3 sequence (DNA): TGTGCCATCAGCTCGGGCAGCGGGAAGGGCTACGAGCAGTACTTC. Encoded protein: CAISSGSGKGYEQYF.

The chain couples TRBV29-1 to TRBJ2-4, with D possibly matching TRBD2 (5 bases). Trimming took 4 bases from V and 7 from J, leaving 14 bases between them. Germline V gene sequence: CDR1 SQVTM, CDR2 ANQGSEA. The CDR3 has 13 amino acids. This chain's CDR3 is CSVAVEAGNIQYF. The CDR3 DNA is TGCAGCGTTGCGGTGGAGGCAGGCAACATTCAGTACTTC.

The chain recombines TRBV9 with TRBJ1-1; TRBD1 might be the D (6 bases). V lost 4 bases to trimming and J lost 8 bases, with 18 bases between them. The CDR3 consists of 14 residues. Germline V gives CDR1 SGDLS, CDR2 YYNGEE. This CDR3 reads CASSTRDTYGEAFF. The CDR3 DNA reads as TGTGCCAGCAGCACCCGGGACACCTACGGGGAAGCTTTCTTT. The entire variable domain, with the rest obtained from reference TRBV9 and TRBJ1-1, is as follows: DSGVTQTPKHLITATGQRVTLRCSPRSGDLSVYWYQQSLDQGLQFLIQYYNGEERAKGNILERFSAQQFPDLHSELNLSSLELGDSALYFCASSTRDTYGEAFFGQGTRLTVV.

The rearrangement links TRBV6-4 to TRBJ2-3; 7 bases are shared with TRBD1. V shed 2 bases and J 8 bases; nucleotides not matched to a gene: 4. The germline V gene encodes CDR1 MRHNA and CDR2 SNTAGT. The CDR3 runs 13 residues. DNA of the CDR3: TGTGCCAGCAGTGACCGTAGGGGGCTTACGCAGTATTTT. Translation gives CASSDRRGLTQYF.

The genes are TRBV6-5 and TRBJ2-5, with 8 bases identical to TRBD2. The length of the CDR3 is 14 residues. Trimming cost V 2 bases and J 5 bases; bases outside gene matches: 4. Per the germline V gene, CDR1 is MNHEY and CDR2 is SVGAGI. CDR3 sequence (DNA): TGTGCCAGCAGTTACGCGGGAGGCAGGGAGACCCAGTACTTC. It encodes CASSYAGGRETQYF.

This chain uses TRBV9 with TRBJ2-1; a possible D gene is TRBD2 (6 bases). The length of the CDR3 is 17 residues. Germline assignment: CDR1 SGDLS and CDR2 YYNGEE. V lost 0 bases and J 8 bases, leaving 21 bases between the germline ends. CDR3 sequence: CASSVDGEAPGFDEQFF. CDR3 nucleotide sequence: TGTGCCAGCAGCGTAGACGGGGAGGCCCCGGGGTTCGATGAGCAGTTCTTC.

V and J are TRBV30 and TRBJ2-2; D not certain. The germline gives CDR1 GTSNPN, CDR2 SVGIG (reference sequence). The CDR3 is 15 amino acids. The V gene lost 2 bases and the J gene lost 7 bases, with 17 bases spanning the gap. Here the CDR3 reads CAWSPLASRSGELFF. For the CDR3, the DNA is TGTGCCTGGAGTCCCCTGGCCTCCCGGAGCGGGGAGCTGTTTTTT. Looking up the rest from reference TRBV30 and TRBJ2-2 gives the full variable domain: SQTIHQWPATLVQPVGSPLSLECTVEGTSNPNLYWYRQAAGRGLQLLFYSVGIGQISSEVPQNLSASRPQDRQFILSSKKLLLSDSGFYLCAWSPLASRSGELFFGEGSRLTVL.

The V gene is TRBV6-5, the J gene TRBJ2-2; 8 bases align to TRBD2. Trimming cost V 4 bases and J 4 bases; bases outside gene matches: 5. Germline lookup yields CDR1 MNHEY and CDR2 SVGAGI. The CDR3 totals 15 residues. The CDR3 coding sequence is TGTGCCAGCAGTTTCTGGCGGGAGGTCACCGGGGAGCTGTTTTTT. Its translation: CASSFWREVTGELFF.

V gene TRBV6-5 combines with J gene TRBJ2-7; 11 bases are shared with TRBD1. This CDR3 region has 14 residues. J gave up 6 bases and V 7 bases, and 8 bases lay outside the gene matches. Germline-derived CDR1 and CDR2 are MNHEY and SVGAGI. The CDR3 nucleotides are TGTGCCAGCACCCTCGGACAGGGGGCGTCCGAGCAGTACTTC. It translates to CASTLGQGASEQYF.

The chain has TRBV4-3 and TRBJ1-2; 7 bases map to TRBD1. The CDR3 runs to 17 residues. Germline V gene lookup returns CDR1 LGHNA and CDR2 YSLEER. The ends lost 0 bases at V and 4 bases at J; junction bases unmatched: 11. As DNA, the CDR3 is TGCGCCAGCAGCCAAGATAGGACAGGCCGCCCTATCTATGGCTACACCTTC. Amino acid sequence: CASSQDRTGRPIYGYTF.

The chain uses TRBV6-4 and TRBJ2-2; the D gene is possibly TRBD1 (6 bases). Germline V gene data show CDR1 as MRHNA and CDR2 as SNTAGT. The CDR3 spans 12 residues. V lost 9 bases, J lost 4 bases, and 9 bases lay in between. The CDR3 DNA reads as TGTGCCAGTGGACAGTCCACCGGGGAGCTGTTTTTT. Translating gives CASGQSTGELFF.

The table lists this clone with a few counts. The V call is TRBV18, the J call TRBJ1-4; possible D gene TRBD1, 5 bases. The length of the CDR3 is 14 residues. CDR1 and CDR2 from the germline V gene are KGHSH and LQKENI. V was clipped by 3 bases and J by 5 bases, with 10 bases between them. The CDR3 DNA sequence: TGTGCCAGCTCACCGACAGCGCACAATGAAAAACTGTTTTTT. Its protein product is CASSPTAHNEKLFF.

The rearrangement joins TRBV7-2 to TRBJ2-7; 10 positions match TRBD1. The CDR3 has 15 amino acids. The J segment lost 5 bases and the V segment lost 3 bases, leaving 7 bases of the junction unmatched. Germline CDR1 SGHTA, CDR2 FQGNSA. CDR3 protein: CASSLGGTGVNEQYF. The CDR3 DNA is TGTGCCAGCAGCTTGGGGGGGACAGGGGTCAACGAGCAGTACTTC.

J is TRBJ1-2 and V is TRBV27, with TRBD1 identical over 8 bases. The trim removed 6 bases at V and 6 bases at J, leaving 9 bases unmatched. This CDR3 contains 14 residues. CDR1 and CDR2 (germline): MNHEY, SMNVEV (reference sequence). The CDR3 nucleotides are TGTGCCAGCAGAGAAATGGGGGGACAGGATGGCTACACCTTC. Translated: CASREMGGQDGYTF.

J is TRBJ2-5 and V is TRBV7-9; D not resolved. CDR1 is SEHNR and CDR2 is FQNEAQ in the germline V gene (reference sequence). This CDR3 contains 11 residues. The V and J ends lost 5 bases and 9 bases respectively, with 10 bases between them. CDR3 bases: TGTGCCAGCAGCAACTTCCATCCCCAGTACTTC. This sequence encodes CASSNFHPQYF.

On this clone itself: The same CDR3 can be traced to other DNA sequences in this sample. The chain has TRBV6-5 and TRBJ2-7; 7 bases map to TRBD2. Germline CDR1 is MNHEY and CDR2 is SVGAGI. The CDR3 is 15 amino acids. With V trimmed by 0 bases and J by 2 bases, 4 bases remained unmatched. The CDR3 is CASSYSLAEPYEQYF. DNA of the CDR3: TGTGCCAGCAGTTACTCTCTAGCGGAACCCTACGAGCAGTACTTC.

The chain combines TRBV18 with TRBJ2-5, with a tentative D call TRBD1 (6 bases). The CDR3 is 16 residues long. V shed 3 bases and J shed 1 base, with 15 bases lying between them. Germline assignment: CDR1 KGHSH and CDR2 LQKENI. The CDR3 DNA reads as TGTGCCAGCTCACCCCGGACAGCGATCTCCCAAGAGACCCAGTACTTC. Amino acids: CASSPRTAISQETQYF.